This T cell receptor beta chain comes out of a study of T-cell memory formation after mild COVID-19 (dated by TCRdb to the early 2020s). Background for the entire study: TCR sequence clusters from the two donors were found to be largely donor specific. Two young, previously healthy adult volunteers, one female and one male, were included in the cohort. T-cell clones expanding and contracting after mild COVID-19 in two donors were tracked by longitudinal TCRalpha and TCRbeta repertoire sequencing. Results the study describes overall, beyond this receptor: Contracting CD4+ clones appeared mostly in the CM and EM memory subsets, whereas CD8+ clones were enriched in EMRA. SARS-CoV-2 specificity was not confirmed for the second-wave clones peaking on day 37. The detection of some responding clones in pre-infection memory suggests that pre-existing cross-reactive memory T cells joined the SARS-CoV-2 response. Clones contracting from day 15 to 85 had balanced CD4/CD8 phenotypes, while a second wave expanding from day 15 to 37 was biased towards CD4+. Only a couple of mild cases were covered by the study, and larger cohorts that include severe cases with pre-infection samples were considered necessary.

Sequencing took place on an Illumina NovaSeq 6000. TCRalpha and TCRbeta cDNA libraries were constructed by 5'RACE with constant-segment primers, with sample barcodes and unique molecular identifiers being introduced. Trizol reagent was used to extract RNA from every sample. Libraries were amplified in two PCR steps, with a second sample barcode and Illumina TruSeq adapters added in the second step. Libraries were sequenced on an Illumina NovaSeq with 2 x 150 bp paired-end reads. Per the authors' processing: Demultiplexing of reads and collapsing into UMI-guided consensus sequences were performed with migec v1.2.7. Using mixcr v2.1.11, the UMI consensuses were aligned to TRA and TRB V and J templates and assembled into clonotypes. Clonotypes were classified as expanded or contracted when called significant by both edgeR and NoisET, with noise models trained on biological replicates. edgeR calls used a false discovery rate-adjusted p below 0.01 and a log2 fold-change threshold of 1. As an exploratory analysis of dynamics, PCA with hierarchical clustering was applied to max-normalized trajectories of the 1000 most abundant clonotypes. The CD4 or CD8 phenotype of responding clones was assigned using the separately sequenced CD4+ and CD8+ repertoires. The raw public reads went through TCRdb reprocessing: fastp at Q25, MiXCR clone calling, in-frame beta chains kept. Under each unique CDR3 protein, matching rows form one entry showing the most common genes and DNA. The V and J calls were determined by TCRdb, not by the authors. The sample table shows fewer than 700,000 distinct CDR3 sequences, and about 20% are seen once. Approximately 8.4% of the sample is held by the ten biggest clonotypes.

Concerning this clonotype: Its binding antigen is unknown. Base-call qualities are not available, and no considerably larger clone is one nucleotide away.

Spanning cysteine to phenylalanine, the CDR3 consists of 11 amino acids. Solely the CDR3 DNA is kept, with 33 bases framed from the first base. V is clipped by 5 bases and J by 1 base, and the sequence between their germline boundaries is 5 bases long. Taken from the germline V gene (reference sequence), the CDR1 and CDR2 loops are DFQATT and SNEGSKA. Ficoll-Paque density gradient centrifugation was the method used to isolate PBMCs. Sequenced: PBMCs or a T cell subset sorted from them (not recorded which). The sequence links TRBV20-1 to TRBJ1-1; the D gene lacks a confident call. This TCR was recovered from an adult woman who had mild COVID-19 (a few samples of this study predate the infection). The sample titles of this study are shuffled in the database, so cell type and time point are left out; the donor was told from shared clones. The DNA reads TGCAGTGCTTACAGGAACACTGAAGCTTTCTTT. The translation is CSAYRNTEAFF.